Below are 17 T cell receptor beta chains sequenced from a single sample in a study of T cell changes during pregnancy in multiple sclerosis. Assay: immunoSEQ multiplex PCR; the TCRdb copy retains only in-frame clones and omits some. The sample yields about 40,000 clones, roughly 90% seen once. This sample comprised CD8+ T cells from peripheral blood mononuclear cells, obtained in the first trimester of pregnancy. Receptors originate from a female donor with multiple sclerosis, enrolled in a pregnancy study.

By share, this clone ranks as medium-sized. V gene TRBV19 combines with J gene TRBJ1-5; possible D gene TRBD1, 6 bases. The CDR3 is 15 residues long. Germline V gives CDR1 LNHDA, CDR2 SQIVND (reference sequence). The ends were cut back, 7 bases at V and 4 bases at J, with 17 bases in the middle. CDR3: CASTVVGGTNQPQHF. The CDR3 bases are TGTGCCAGTACCGTCGTGGGAGGGACAAATCAGCCCCAGCATTTT.

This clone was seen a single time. The CDR3 protein is CASSMENLSEAFF. CDR3 DNA: TGTGCCAGTAGTATGGAGAACCTCAGCGAAGCTTTCTTT. The V call is TRBV19, the J call TRBJ1-1; D is unresolved. V was trimmed by 3 bases and J by 8 bases, leaving 13 bases between them. There are 13 residues in the CDR3. The germline CDR1 and CDR2 sequences are LNHDA and SQIVND (reference sequence).

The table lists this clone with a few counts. The CDR3 bases are TGTGCCACCAGTCTCCTACAGGGGAGAGGCGGTGAAAAACTGTTTTTT. Translating it yields CATSLLQGRGGEKLFF. The rearrangement links TRBV15 to TRBJ1-4; 7 positions match TRBD1. Per the germline V gene, CDR1 is LNHNV and CDR2 is YYDKDF (reference sequence). V lost 6 bases and J lost 7; bases outside the gene matches: 14. The CDR3 totals 16 residues.

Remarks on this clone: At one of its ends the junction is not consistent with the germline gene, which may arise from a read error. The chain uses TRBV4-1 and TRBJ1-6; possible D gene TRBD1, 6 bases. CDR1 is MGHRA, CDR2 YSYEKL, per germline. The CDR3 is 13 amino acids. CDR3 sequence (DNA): TGCGCCAGCAGCCAAGCGGACAGCTCTAATTTAATATTT. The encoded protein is CASSQADSSNLIF.

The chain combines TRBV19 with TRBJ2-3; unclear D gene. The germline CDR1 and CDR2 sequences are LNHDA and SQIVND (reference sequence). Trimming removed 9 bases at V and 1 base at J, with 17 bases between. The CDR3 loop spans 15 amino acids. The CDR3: CASPPARRCTDTQYF. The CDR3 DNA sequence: TGTGCCAGCCCACCCGCGCGGCGATGCACAGATACGCAGTATTTT. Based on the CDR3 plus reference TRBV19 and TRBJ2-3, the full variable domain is DGGITQSPKYLFRKEGQNVTLSCEQNLNHDAMYWYRQDPGQGLRLIYYSQIVNDFQKGDIAEGYSVSREKKESFPLTVTSAQKNPTAFYLCASPPARRCTDTQYFGPGTRLTVL.

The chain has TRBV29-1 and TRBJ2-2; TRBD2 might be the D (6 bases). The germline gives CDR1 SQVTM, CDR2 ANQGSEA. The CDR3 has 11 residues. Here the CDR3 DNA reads TGCAGTGCGGGGAGTTCCGGGGAGCTGTTTTTT. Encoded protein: CSAGSSGELFF.

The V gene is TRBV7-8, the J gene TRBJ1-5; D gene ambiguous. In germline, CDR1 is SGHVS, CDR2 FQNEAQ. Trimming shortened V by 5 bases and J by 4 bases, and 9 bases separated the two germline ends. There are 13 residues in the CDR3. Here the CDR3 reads CASSVTWNQPQHF. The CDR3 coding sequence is TGTGCCAGCAGCGTGACATGGAATCAGCCCCAGCATTTT.

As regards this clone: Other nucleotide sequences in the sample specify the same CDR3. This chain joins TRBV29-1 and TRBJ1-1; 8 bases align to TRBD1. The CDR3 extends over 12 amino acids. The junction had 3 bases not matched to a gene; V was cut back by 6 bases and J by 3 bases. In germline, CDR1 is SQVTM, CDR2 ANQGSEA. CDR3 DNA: TGCAGCGTGGAGACAGGGGACACTGAAGCTTTCTTT. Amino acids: CSVETGDTEAFF.

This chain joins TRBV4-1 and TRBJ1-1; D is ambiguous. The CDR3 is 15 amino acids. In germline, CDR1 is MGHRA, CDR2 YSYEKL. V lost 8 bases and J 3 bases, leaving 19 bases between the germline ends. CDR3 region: CASPTQNSGDTEAFF. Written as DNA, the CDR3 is TGCGCCAGCCCTACTCAGAACAGTGGTGACACTGAAGCTTTCTTT.

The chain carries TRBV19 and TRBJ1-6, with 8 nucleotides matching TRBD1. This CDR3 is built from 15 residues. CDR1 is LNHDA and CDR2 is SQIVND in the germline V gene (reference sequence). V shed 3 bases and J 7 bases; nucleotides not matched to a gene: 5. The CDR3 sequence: CASSIWTGRNSPLHF. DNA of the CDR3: TGTGCCAGTAGTATCTGGACAGGGAGAAATTCACCCCTCCACTTT.

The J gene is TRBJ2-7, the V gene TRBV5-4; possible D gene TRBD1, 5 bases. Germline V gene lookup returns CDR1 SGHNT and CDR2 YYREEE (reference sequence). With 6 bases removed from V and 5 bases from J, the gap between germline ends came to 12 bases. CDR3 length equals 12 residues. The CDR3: CASTDSAHEQYF. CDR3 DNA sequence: TGTGCCAGCACCGACAGTGCGCACGAGCAGTACTTC.

CDR3 sequence reads: CASSFSEGSEQYF. CDR3 DNA sequence: TGTGCCAGCAGTTTTAGTGAGGGTTCGGAGCAGTACTTC. This chain links TRBV27 with TRBJ2-7, with D perhaps TRBD2 (5 bases). Germline V gives CDR1 MNHEY, CDR2 SMNVEV (reference sequence). V lost 3 bases to trimming and J lost 7 bases, with 13 bases between them. This CDR3 is built from 13 residues.

This CDR3 is CASSIAHAHSGSPLHF. The CDR3 nucleotides are TGTGCCAGTAGTATAGCCCATGCCCATTCGGGATCACCCCTCCACTTT. The chain joins TRBV19 to TRBJ1-6; D is unclear. Trimming removed 1 base from V and 10 bases from J, with 17 bases in between. Per germline, CDR1 LNHDA and CDR2 SQIVND (reference sequence). The CDR3 is 16 amino acids.

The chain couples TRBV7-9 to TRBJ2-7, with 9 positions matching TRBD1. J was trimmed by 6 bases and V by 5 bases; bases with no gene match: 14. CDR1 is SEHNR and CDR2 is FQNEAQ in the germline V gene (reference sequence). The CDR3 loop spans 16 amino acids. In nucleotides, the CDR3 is TGTGCCAGCAGCCCGAGGGAAGGACAGGGGTTGGGCGAGCAGTACTTC. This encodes CASSPREGQGLGEQYF.

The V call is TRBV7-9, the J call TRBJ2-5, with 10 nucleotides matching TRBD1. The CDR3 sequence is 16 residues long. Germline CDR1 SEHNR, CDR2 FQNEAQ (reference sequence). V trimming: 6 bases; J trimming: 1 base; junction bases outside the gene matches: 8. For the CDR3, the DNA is TGTGCCAGCAGTCCCAGGGACAGGGGCTTCCAAGAGACCCAGTACTTC. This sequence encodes CASSPRDRGFQETQYF.

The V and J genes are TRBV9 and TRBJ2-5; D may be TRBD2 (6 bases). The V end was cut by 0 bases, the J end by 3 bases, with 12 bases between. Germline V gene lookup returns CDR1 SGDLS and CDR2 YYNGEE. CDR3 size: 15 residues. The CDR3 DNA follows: TGTGCCAGCAGCGTAGGGGGATGGGGGGAAGAGACCCAGTACTTC. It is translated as CASSVGGWGEETQYF.

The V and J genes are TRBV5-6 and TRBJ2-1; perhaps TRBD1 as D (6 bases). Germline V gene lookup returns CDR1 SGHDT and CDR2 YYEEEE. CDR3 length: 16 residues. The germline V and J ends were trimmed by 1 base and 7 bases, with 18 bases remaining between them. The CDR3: CASSLQGDKYPNEQFF. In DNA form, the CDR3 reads TGTGCCAGCAGCTTGCAAGGGGACAAGTATCCGAATGAGCAGTTCTTC.